This T cell receptor (beta chain) was sequenced for a study of beta chain features in type 1 diabetes. Whole-study context: Sorted cells examined across all samples numbered more than 100 million. Findings and limits, study-wide: Individuals with type 1 diabetes displayed fewer insertions and more deletions at VDJ junctions. Researchers could not determine here whether HLA type influences TCRB rearrangement.

This clone was detected once. Its antigen is as yet unknown. A single heparinised draw of around 0.11 L on average was taken per donor. J lost 6 bases, V lost 4 bases, and 4 bases had no gene match. CDR3 length equals 15 residues. Per germline, CDR1 SGHTA and CDR2 FQGNSA. Isolated RNA was reverse transcribed in full, so expressed TCRB transcripts were sequenced. TCRdb's copy holds only in-frame clones and misses some; the assay was immunoSEQ multiplex PCR. The sample lists roughly 240,000 clones, 68% occurring once. The rearrangement joins TRBV7-2 to TRBJ2-1; 12 bases fit TRBD2. The sample comprised naive CD4+ T cells from blood. The sequence was obtained from a young man in good health. This chain's CDR3 is CASSSTSGGTNEQFF. The CDR3, as DNA: TGTGCCAGCAGCTCGACTAGCGGGGGAACCAATGAGCAGTTCTTC.